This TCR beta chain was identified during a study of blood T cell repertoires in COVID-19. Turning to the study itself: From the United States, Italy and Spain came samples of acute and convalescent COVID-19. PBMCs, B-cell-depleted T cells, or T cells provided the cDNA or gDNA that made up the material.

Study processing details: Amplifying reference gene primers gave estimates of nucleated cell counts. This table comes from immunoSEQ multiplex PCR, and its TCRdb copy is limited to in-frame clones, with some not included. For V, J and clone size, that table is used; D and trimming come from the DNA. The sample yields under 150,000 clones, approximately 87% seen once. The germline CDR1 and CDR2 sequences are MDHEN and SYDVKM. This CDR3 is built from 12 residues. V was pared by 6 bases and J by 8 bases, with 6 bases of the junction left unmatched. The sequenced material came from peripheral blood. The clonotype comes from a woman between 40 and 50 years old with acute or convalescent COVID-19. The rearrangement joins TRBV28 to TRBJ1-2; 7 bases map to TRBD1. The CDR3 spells CASRLDRRGYTF. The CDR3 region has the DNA TGTGCCAGCAGACTGGACAGGAGAGGCTACACCTTC.